Sequencing of this T cell receptor beta chain was carried out in a study of CD8 T cells in ankylosing spondylitis. The TCR beta libraries were generated through quantitative 5'-RACE incorporating molecular barcodes. TCRdb redid the calling of the 5' RACE reads with MiXCR, one entry per CDR3 protein. The table lists tens of thousands of distinct CDR3 sequences, less than 40% of them singletons, with 45% in the top ten. With respect to this clonotype: Its antigen is not identified.

This CDR3 contains 13 residues. Looked up from germline, CDR1 is SGDLS and CDR2 is YYNGEE. V shed 3 bases, J shed 7 bases, and the junction held 2 bases outside the gene matches. Study-level points and caveats: It was reported that disease-linked clones were significantly enriched in matched ankylosing spondylitis synovial fluid. It appeared that ankylosing spondylitis blood was characterized by a TCR beta motif of roughly 8 highly homologous variants. Reports of some motif variants in reactive arthritis synovial fluid and blood predate this one.

This clonotype originated in a male donor with ankylosing spondylitis. This chain connects TRBV9 to TRBJ1-2; 11 bases match TRBD1. Material for sequencing was synovial fluid, either unsorted or a sorted T cell fraction (not recorded which). The CDR3 DNA reads TGTGCCAGCAGCGCGGGACAGGGGGTTGGCTACACCTTC. Amino acid sequence: CASSAGQGVGYTF. The full variable domain, in which reference TRBV9 and TRBJ1-2 provide the parts outside the CDR3, is DSGVTQTPKHLITATGQRVTLRCSPRSGDLSVYWYQQSLDQGLQFLIQYYNGEERAKGNILERFSAQQFPDLHSELNLSSLELGDSALYFCASSAGQGVGYTFGSGTRLTVV.